This T cell receptor (beta chain) appears in the sequencing data of a study of cytomegalovirus exposure and HLA in healthy donors. The J segment lost 7 bases and the V segment lost 7 bases, leaving 4 bases of the junction unmatched. Germline V gene lookup returns CDR1 MNHNY and CDR2 SVGAGI (reference sequence). The CDR3 length is 14 residues. PCR involved 60 Vbeta and 13 Jbeta primers. Method: immunoSEQ multiplex PCR; TCRdb's copy keeps in-frame clones and lacks some. The sample shows about 130,000 clones, approximately 61% of them seen only once. This TCR was sampled from a human donor in good health. The genes are TRBV6-6 and TRBJ2-7; TRBD2 matches 16 bases. Sequencing used PBMCs. DNA of the CDR3: TGTGCCAGCACCGGGACTAGCGGGAGGGTAGAGCAGTACTTC. This translates into CASTGTSGRVEQYF.